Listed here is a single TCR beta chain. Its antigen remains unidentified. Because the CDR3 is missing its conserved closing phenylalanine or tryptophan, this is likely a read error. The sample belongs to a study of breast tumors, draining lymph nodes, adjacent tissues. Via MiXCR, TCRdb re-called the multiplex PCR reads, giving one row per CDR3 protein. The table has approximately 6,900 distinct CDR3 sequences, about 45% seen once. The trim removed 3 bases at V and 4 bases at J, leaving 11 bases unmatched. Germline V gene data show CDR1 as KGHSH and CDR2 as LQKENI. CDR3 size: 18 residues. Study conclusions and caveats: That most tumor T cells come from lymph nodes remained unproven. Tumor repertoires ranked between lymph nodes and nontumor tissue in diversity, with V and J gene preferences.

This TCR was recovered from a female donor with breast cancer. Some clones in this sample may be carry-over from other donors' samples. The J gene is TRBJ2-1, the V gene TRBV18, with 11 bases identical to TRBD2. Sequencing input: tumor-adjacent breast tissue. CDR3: CASSPTGTSGPLYNEQFL. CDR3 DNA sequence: TGTGCCAGCTCACCGACCGGGACTAGCGGCCCCTTATACAATGAGCAGTTCCTC.